The clone carrying this T cell receptor (beta chain) was detected ten times or more. TCRdb's copy holds only in-frame clones and misses some; the assay was immunoSEQ multiplex PCR. The sample consists of fewer than 300,000 clones, 88% of them appearing once. This sample was included in a study of blood T cell repertoires in COVID-19. Study as a whole: The cDNA or gDNA used as material had been derived from T cells, B-cell-depleted T cells, or PBMCs.

Germline V gene sequence: CDR1 SGHNT, CDR2 YENEEA. This CDR3 has 14 residues. V lost 8 bases to trimming and J lost 4 bases, with 17 bases between them. This chain connects TRBV11-3 to TRBJ1-1, with no clear D. Sequencing was performed on peripheral blood. The TCR originated in a woman in her thirties or forties who had recovered from COVID-19. The CDR3 here is CASLAEGLGTEAFF. In DNA form, the CDR3 reads TGTGCCAGCCTGGCGGAGGGTCTCGGCACTGAAGCTTTCTTT.